This T cell receptor beta chain was found in a study of shared clonotypes between healthy human individuals. Study-level background: CD4 naive and memory got three plates each, CD8 naive two, CD8 memory one.

Profiling relied on immunoSEQ multiplex PCR, and the TCRdb table lists in-frame clones only, not all of them. Among around 1.1 million clones listed, about 84% were seen once. The ends lost 2 bases at V and 7 bases at J; junction bases unmatched: 13. This CDR3 is 16 amino acids long. CDR1 is SGHRS, CDR2 YFSETQ, per germline. Donors were healthy HIV-negative adults without recent acute infections or vaccinations. The chain recombines TRBV5-1 with TRBJ2-3; 7 nucleotides line up with TRBD2. This sequence originates from a man aged 18 to 29 in good health. Some clones in this sample may be carry-over from other donors' samples. Sequencing was performed on memory CD4+ T cells from PBMCs. Subset meaning: CD45RA-negative fraction. The CDR3 DNA reads as TGCGCCAGCAGCTTACGGGGGGAGGTGAATACCCATACGCAGTATTTT. This codes for CASSLRGEVNTHTQYF.